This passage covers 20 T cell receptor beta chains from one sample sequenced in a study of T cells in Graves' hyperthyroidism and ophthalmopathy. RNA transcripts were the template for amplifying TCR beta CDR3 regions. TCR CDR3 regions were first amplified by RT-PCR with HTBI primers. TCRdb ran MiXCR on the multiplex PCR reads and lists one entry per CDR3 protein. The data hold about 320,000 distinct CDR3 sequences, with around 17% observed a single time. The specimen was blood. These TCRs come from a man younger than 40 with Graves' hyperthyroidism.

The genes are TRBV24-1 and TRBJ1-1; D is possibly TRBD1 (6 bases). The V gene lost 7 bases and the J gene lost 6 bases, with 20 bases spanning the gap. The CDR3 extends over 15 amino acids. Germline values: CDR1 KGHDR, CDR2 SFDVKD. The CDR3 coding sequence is TGTGCCACCAGCCATTCGTCGGCGGGGGCCTCTGAAGCTTTCTTT. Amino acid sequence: CATSHSSAGASEAFF.

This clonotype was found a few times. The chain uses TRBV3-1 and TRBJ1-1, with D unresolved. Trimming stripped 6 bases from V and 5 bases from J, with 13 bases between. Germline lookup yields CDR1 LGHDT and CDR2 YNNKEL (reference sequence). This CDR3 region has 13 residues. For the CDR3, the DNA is TGTGCCAGCAGGGACTCGCCTAGGACTGAAGCTTTCTTT. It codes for CASRDSPRTEAFF.

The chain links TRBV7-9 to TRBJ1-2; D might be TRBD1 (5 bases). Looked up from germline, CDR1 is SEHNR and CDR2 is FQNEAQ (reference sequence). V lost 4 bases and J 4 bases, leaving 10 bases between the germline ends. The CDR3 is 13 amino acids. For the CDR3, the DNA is TGTGCCAGCAGCTCCGCAGGGATCTATGGCTACACCTTC. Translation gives CASSSAGIYGYTF.

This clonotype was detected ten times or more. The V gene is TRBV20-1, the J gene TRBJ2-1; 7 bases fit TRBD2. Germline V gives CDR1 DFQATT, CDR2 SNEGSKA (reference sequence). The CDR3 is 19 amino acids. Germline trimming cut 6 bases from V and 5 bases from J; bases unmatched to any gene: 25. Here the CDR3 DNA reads TGCAGTGCCCGGGCCGTCCCGGGACTAACCCCGGCCGAAAACAATGAGCAGTTCTTC. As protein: CSARAVPGLTPAENNEQFF.

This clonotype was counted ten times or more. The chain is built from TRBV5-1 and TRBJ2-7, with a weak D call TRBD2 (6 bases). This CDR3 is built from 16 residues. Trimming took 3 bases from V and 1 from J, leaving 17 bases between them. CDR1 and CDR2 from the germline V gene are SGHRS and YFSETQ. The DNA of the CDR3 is TGCGCCAGCAGCTCTAGGGGACTGGGAGGTTCCTACGAGCAGTACTTC. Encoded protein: CASSSRGLGGSYEQYF.

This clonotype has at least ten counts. Here the CDR3 reads CAWSAPGGPPFYQPQHF. The CDR3 DNA sequence: TGTGCCTGGAGTGCCCCCGGGGGGCCACCGTTTTATCAGCCCCAGCATTTT. V gene TRBV30 combines with J gene TRBJ1-5; D possibly corresponds to TRBD1 (6 bases). Germline assignment: CDR1 GTSNPN and CDR2 SVGIG (reference sequence). The CDR3 runs 17 residues. V lost 1 base to trimming and J lost 5 bases, with 21 bases between them.

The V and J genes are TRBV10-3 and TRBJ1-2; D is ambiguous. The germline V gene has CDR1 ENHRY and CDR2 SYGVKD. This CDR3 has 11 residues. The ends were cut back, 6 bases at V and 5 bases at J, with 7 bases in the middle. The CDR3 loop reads CAISGVYGYTF. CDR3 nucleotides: TGTGCCATCAGCGGGGTTTATGGCTACACCTTC.

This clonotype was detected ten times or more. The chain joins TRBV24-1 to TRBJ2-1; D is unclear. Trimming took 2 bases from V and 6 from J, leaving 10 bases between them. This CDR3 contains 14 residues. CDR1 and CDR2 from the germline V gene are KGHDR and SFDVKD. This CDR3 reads CATSDSPGLNEQFF. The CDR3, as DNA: TGTGCCACCAGTGATTCCCCGGGCCTCAATGAGCAGTTCTTC.

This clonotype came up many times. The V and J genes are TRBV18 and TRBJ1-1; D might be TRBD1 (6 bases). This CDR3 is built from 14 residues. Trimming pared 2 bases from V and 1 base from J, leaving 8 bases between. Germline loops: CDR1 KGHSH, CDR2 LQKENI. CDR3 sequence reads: CASSPLTGNTEAFF. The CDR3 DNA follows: TGTGCCAGCTCACCATTGACAGGGAACACTGAAGCTTTCTTT.

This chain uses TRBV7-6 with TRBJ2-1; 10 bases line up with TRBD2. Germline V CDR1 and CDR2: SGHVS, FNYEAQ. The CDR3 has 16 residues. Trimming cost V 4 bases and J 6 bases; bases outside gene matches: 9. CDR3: CASSSLSGRATNEQFF. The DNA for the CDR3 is TGTGCCAGCAGCTCATTAAGCGGGAGGGCCACCAATGAGCAGTTCTTC.

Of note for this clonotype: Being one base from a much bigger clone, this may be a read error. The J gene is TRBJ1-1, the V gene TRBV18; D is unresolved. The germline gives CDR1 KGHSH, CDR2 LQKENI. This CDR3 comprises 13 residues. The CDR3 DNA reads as TGTGCCAGCTCACCCCCGATGGGCACTGAAGGTTTCTTT. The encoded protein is CASSPPMGTEGFF.

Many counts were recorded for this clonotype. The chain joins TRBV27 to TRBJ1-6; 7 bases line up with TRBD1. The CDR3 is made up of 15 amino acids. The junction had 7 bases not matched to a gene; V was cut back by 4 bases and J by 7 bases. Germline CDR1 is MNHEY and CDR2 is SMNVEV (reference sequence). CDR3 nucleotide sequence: TGTGCCAGCAGTTCCTCAGGGGGTCAGAATTCACCCCTCCACTTT. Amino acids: CASSSSGGQNSPLHF.

The CDR3 spells CATSSPGQGAYEQYF. The CDR3 DNA reads as TGTGCCACCAGCAGCCCGGGACAGGGGGCCTACGAGCAGTACTTC. The V call is TRBV15, the J call TRBJ2-7; 11 nucleotides agree with TRBD1. This CDR3 spans 15 amino acids. The trim removed 3 bases at V and 2 bases at J, leaving 3 bases unmatched. Germline loops: CDR1 LNHNV, CDR2 YYDKDF (reference sequence).

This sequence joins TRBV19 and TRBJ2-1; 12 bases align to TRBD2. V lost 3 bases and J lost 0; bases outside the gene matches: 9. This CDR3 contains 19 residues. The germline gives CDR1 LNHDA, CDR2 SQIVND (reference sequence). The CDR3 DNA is TGTGCCAGTAGTATTCCGGGACTAGCGGGCAAGCTCTCCTACAATGAGCAGTTCTTC. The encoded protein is CASSIPGLAGKLSYNEQFF.

This CDR3 reads CASSFRHTGELFF. CDR3 coding DNA: TGTGCCAGCAGCTTTCGCCACACCGGGGAGCTGTTTTTT. This chain connects TRBV5-6 to TRBJ2-2; D gene unclear. Germline CDR1 and CDR2: SGHDT and YYEEEE. This CDR3 comprises 13 residues. V lost 2 bases, J lost 3 bases, and 5 bases lay in between.

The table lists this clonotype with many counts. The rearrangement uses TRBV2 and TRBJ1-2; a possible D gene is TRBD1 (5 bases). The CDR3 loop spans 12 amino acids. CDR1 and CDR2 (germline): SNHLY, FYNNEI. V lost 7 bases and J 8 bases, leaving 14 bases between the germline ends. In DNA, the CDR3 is TGTGCCAGCATTGGGACCGGGGTCGGCTACACCTTC. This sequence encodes CASIGTGVGYTF.

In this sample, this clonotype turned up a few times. In DNA form, the CDR3 reads TGCGCCAGCAGCCCCCTACAGGGGAGCTACAATGAGCAGTTCTTC. Its translation is CASSPLQGSYNEQFF. This chain connects TRBV5-1 to TRBJ2-1, with 7 positions matching TRBD1. CDR1 is SGHRS and CDR2 is YFSETQ in the germline V gene. The CDR3 runs to 15 residues. V trimming: 4 bases; J trimming: 3 bases; junction bases outside the gene matches: 7. Supplemented by reference TRBV5-1 and TRBJ2-1, the full variable domain reads KAGVTQTPRYLIKTRGQQVTLSCSPISGHRSVSWYQQTPGQGLQFLFEYFSETQRNKGNFPGRFSGRQFSNSRSEMNVSTLELGDSALYLCASSPLQGSYNEQFFGPGTRLTVL.

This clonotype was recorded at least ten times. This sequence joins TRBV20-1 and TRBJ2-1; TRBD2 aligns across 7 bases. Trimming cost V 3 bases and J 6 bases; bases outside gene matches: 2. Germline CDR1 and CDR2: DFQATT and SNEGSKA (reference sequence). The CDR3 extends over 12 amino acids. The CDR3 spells CSARGRGNEQFF. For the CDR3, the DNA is TGCAGTGCTAGGGGGAGGGGCAATGAGCAGTTCTTC.

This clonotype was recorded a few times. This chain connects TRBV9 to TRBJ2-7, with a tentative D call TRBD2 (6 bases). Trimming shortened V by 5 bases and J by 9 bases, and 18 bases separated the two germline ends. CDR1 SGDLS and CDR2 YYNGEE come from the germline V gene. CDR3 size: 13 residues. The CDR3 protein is CASSGTGVSSQYF. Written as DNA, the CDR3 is TGTGCCAGCAGTGGGACGGGGGTGAGCTCGCAGTACTTC.

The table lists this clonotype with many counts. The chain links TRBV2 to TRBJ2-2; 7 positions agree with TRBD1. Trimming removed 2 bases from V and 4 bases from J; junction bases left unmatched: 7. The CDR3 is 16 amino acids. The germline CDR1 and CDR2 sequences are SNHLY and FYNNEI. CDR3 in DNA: TGTGCCAGCAGTGAAAGACAGGGAAGGGCCACCGGGGAGCTGTTTTTT. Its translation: CASSERQGRATGELFF.